Listed below are T cell receptor beta chains from one sample, sequenced in a study of lymphopenia after photon versus proton radiotherapy. The method was immunoSEQ multiplex PCR; TCRdb's version includes in-frame clones alone and lacks a portion of them. This repertoire shows under 20,000 clones, over 80% found once; its top ten account for about 6.5%. Sequences were derived from peripheral blood, sampled from a patient treated with photon-based radiotherapy. The origin of the receptors is a man aged 60 to 69 with pancreatic cancer. Both conserved end residues are part of each CDR3. A D gene is named only where the DNA matches it firmly. Clone size is stated in some rows and not others, as once, few, many or a class when expanded.

CDR3	DNA	size	J	V	D
CATSMTGYGWTEAFF	TGTGCCACCAGCATGACAGGGTATGGGTGGACTGAAGCTTTCTTT	NA	TRBJ1-1	TRBV15	TRBD1
CASSLRGRTEAFF	TGTGCCAGCAGCCTCAGGGGGCGGACTGAAGCTTTCTTT	once	TRBJ1-1	TRBV9	TRBD1
CASMTGDMNTEAFF	TGTGCCAGCATGACAGGGGATATGAACACTGAAGCTTTCTTT	NA	TRBJ1-1	TRBV6-1	TRBD1
CASGLQGNPQTDTQYF	TGCGCCAGCGGCCTACAGGGAAATCCCCAAACAGATACGCAGTATTTT	NA	TRBJ2-3	TRBV5-1	NA
CASSVVEGRGANVLTF	TGTGCCAGCAGCGTAGTTGAGGGAAGAGGGGCCAACGTCCTGACTTTC	few	TRBJ2-6	TRBV9	NA
CASRLYPDSSRGQFF	TGCGCCAGCCGCCTCTATCCGGACAGTTCACGAGGGCAGTTCTTC	NA	TRBJ2-1	TRBV5-1	NA
CASSRDSGTSTDTQYF	TGTGCCAGCAGCCGGGATAGCGGCACCTCTACAGATACGCAGTATTTT	NA	TRBJ2-3	TRBV4-2	NA
CASSLGLAGVTYEQYF	TGCGCCAGCAGCTTAGGACTAGCGGGGGTCACCTACGAGCAGTACTTC	once	TRBJ2-7	TRBV5-1	TRBD2
CASSQRQGEQYF	TGTGCCAGCAGCCAAAGACAAGGGGAGCAGTACTTC	NA	TRBJ2-7	TRBV7-3	NA
CATSSRTGGTDTQYF	TGTGCCACCAGCAGTAGAACAGGCGGGACAGATACGCAGTATTTT	NA	TRBJ2-3	TRBV15	NA
CASSQVKLAGGYTGELFF	TGCGCCAGCAGCCAAGTAAAACTAGCGGGGGGCTACACCGGGGAGCTGTTTTTT	few	TRBJ2-2	TRBV4-1	TRBD2
CASSLGRRNTEAFF	TGTGCCAGCAGCTTAGGGAGAAGAAACACTGAAGCTTTCTTT	NA	TRBJ1-1	TRBV7-8	NA
CASSQETSGGAGEQFF	TGTGCCAGCAGCCAAGAAACTAGCGGGGGGGCCGGGGAGCAGTTCTTC	NA	TRBJ2-1	TRBV4-2	TRBD2
CASSPRATQETQYF	TGTGCCAGCTCACCCCGGGCAACGCAAGAGACCCAGTACTTC	NA	TRBJ2-5	TRBV18	NA
CASSLLEFSNQPQHF	TGTGCCAGCAGCCTCCTTGAGTTTAGCAATCAGCCCCAGCATTTT	NA	TRBJ1-5	TRBV9	NA
CASSLEGADGNTIYF	TGCGCCAGCAGCTTGGAGGGGGCTGATGGAAACACCATATATTTT	NA	TRBJ1-3	TRBV5-1	TRBD1
CASSGGAGETQYF	TGCGCCAGCAGTGGAGGGGCCGGCGAGACCCAGTACTTC	NA	TRBJ2-5	TRBV10-1	NA
CASSYRDRVEKLFF	TGTGCCAGCAGCTACCGGGACAGAGTTGAAAAACTGTTTTTT	NA	TRBJ1-4	TRBV14	TRBD1
CARGEIYGYTF	TGTGCCAGAGGGGAAATCTATGGCTACACCTTC	NA	TRBJ1-2	TRBV30	NA
CASSSMGLDYNEQFF	TGTGCCAGCAGCTCGATGGGACTCGACTACAATGAGCAGTTCTTC	NA	TRBJ2-1	TRBV7-3	NA
CASTSRSSETQYF	TGTGCCAGTACCTCCCGTAGTTCCGAGACCCAGTACTTC	once	TRBJ2-5	TRBV19	NA
CASSESHLSDGAFF	TGCGCCAGCAGTGAGTCCCACTTGTCCGACGGAGCTTTCTTT	NA	TRBJ1-1	TRBV10-2	NA
CASNTDRLSPLHF	TGTGCCAGCAACACCGACAGGCTCTCACCCCTCCACTTT	few	TRBJ1-6	TRBV11-2	NA
CASSLVWGIDYGYTF	TGTGCCAGCAGCTTAGTCTGGGGGATAGACTATGGCTACACCTTC	NA	TRBJ1-2	TRBV7-2	NA
CASSWGGEAFF	TGTGCCAGCAGTTGGGGGGGAGAAGCTTTCTTT	NA	TRBJ1-1	TRBV27	NA
CASSAVRGRYQPQHF	TGTGCCAGCAGCGCGGTCAGGGGGCGGTATCAGCCCCAGCATTTT	NA	TRBJ1-5	TRBV21-1	NA
CASSFLAGSTDTQYF	TGCGCCAGCAGCTTCCTAGCGGGGAGCACAGATACGCAGTATTTT	NA	TRBJ2-3	TRBV5-1	TRBD2
CASSLREDRPNYGYTF	TGTGCCAGCAGCTTACGGGAGGACAGGCCCAACTATGGCTACACCTTC	NA	TRBJ1-2	TRBV7-9	TRBD1
CASSPRSGQGAYEQYF	TGTGCCAGCAGCCCGAGGTCGGGACAGGGAGCCTACGAGCAGTACTTC	NA	TRBJ2-7	TRBV7-9	TRBD1
CASSLEAGNYGYTF	TGTGCCAGCAGCTTAGAAGCAGGGAACTATGGCTACACCTTC	NA	TRBJ1-2	TRBV7-2	NA
CASSPRTASSYEQYF	TGTGCCAGCTCACCCCGGACGGCGAGCTCCTACGAGCAGTACTTC	NA	TRBJ2-7	TRBV18	NA
CASGLPQGQLFF	TGTGCTAGTGGTTTGCCTCAGGGCCAACTGTTTTTT	NA	TRBJ1-4	TRBV12-5	NA
CASSLLGGPTDTQYF	TGCGCCAGCAGCTTGCTTGGGGGCCCCACAGATACGCAGTATTTT	NA	TRBJ2-3	TRBV5-1	NA
CATSRLEGRGYTF	TGTGCCACCAGCAGACTAGAGGGTCGTGGCTACACCTTC	NA	TRBJ1-2	TRBV15	NA
CASSKGHSNTEAFF	TGTGCCAGCAGCAAGGGACATTCAAACACTGAAGCTTTCTTT	few	TRBJ1-1	TRBV7-8	NA
CASSGAGAYEQYF	TGTGCCAGCAGTGGGGCAGGGGCCTACGAGCAGTACTTC	NA	TRBJ2-7	TRBV2	NA
CASSPGGKGEKLFF	TGTGCCAGCAGCCCAGGGGGGAAAGGTGAAAAACTGTTTTTT	NA	TRBJ1-4	TRBV5-4	TRBD1
CASSQGSAGAYEQYF	TGCGCCAGCAGCCAAGGGTCCGCAGGAGCCTACGAGCAGTACTTC	NA	TRBJ2-7	TRBV4-3	NA
CASSLGDRGLTGELFF	TGTGCCAGCAGCTTGGGGGACAGGGGACTCACCGGGGAGCTGTTTTTT	NA	TRBJ2-2	TRBV5-4	TRBD1
CASSLGLVTEAFF	TGCGCCAGCAGCTTAGGGCTGGTCACTGAAGCTTTCTTT	NA	TRBJ1-1	TRBV5-1	NA
CASQQARSTGELFF	TGTGCCAGCCAACAGGCGAGAAGCACCGGGGAGCTGTTTTTT	NA	TRBJ2-2	TRBV2	NA
CASSLMSIANTGELFF	TGCGCCAGCAGCTTGATGTCGATCGCGAACACCGGGGAGCTGTTTTTT	NA	TRBJ2-2	TRBV5-1	NA
CARDGRGYGYTF	TGTGCCCGGGACGGGCGCGGGTATGGCTACACCTTC	NA	TRBJ1-2	TRBV30	NA
CASSLGLSSGDNTGELFF	TGTGCCAGCAGCTTAGGGCTGTCTAGCGGGGATAACACCGGGGAGCTGTTTTTT	NA	TRBJ2-2	TRBV11-3	TRBD2
CASSWWAGENTEAFF	TGTGCCAGCAGCTGGTGGGCAGGAGAGAACACTGAAGCTTTCTTT	once	TRBJ1-1	TRBV7-2	NA
CASSSQQITQAGWNTDTQYF	TGTGCCAGCAGCTCACAGCAAATTACCCAAGCGGGGTGGAATACAGATACGCAGTATTTT	NA	TRBJ2-3	TRBV13	TRBD2
CASSYSPGNYGYTF	TGTGCCAGCAGTTACTCTCCAGGGAACTATGGCTACACCTTC	few	TRBJ1-2	TRBV6-5	NA
CAWRGKGNQPQHF	TGTGCCTGGAGAGGGAAAGGGAATCAGCCCCAGCATTTT	NA	TRBJ1-5	TRBV30	NA
CASSLDGKIQTQYF	TGTGCCAGCAGCTTAGACGGGAAGATCCAGACCCAGTACTTC	NA	TRBJ2-5	TRBV7-2	NA
CASGSGQGPNQPQHF	TGTGCCAGCGGGTCGGGACAGGGGCCCAATCAGCCCCAGCATTTT	NA	TRBJ1-5	TRBV7-9	TRBD1
CASSPRDWDTGELFF	TGTGCCAGCAGTCCCCGGGACTGGGACACCGGGGAGCTGTTTTTT	NA	TRBJ2-2	TRBV25-1	NA
CASSVGWRDRADIQYF	TGTGCCAGCAGCGTAGGTTGGCGGGACCGGGCGGACATTCAGTACTTC	NA	TRBJ2-4	TRBV9	NA